A single sample gave rise to the 32 T cell receptor beta chains below, sequenced in a study of blood T cell repertoires in COVID-19. The repertoire was sequenced with immunoSEQ multiplex PCR; TCRdb's copy has only in-frame clones and lacks some. The sample contains 100,000 to 150,000 clones, about 74% of which appear only once. Sequencing was done on a sample of peripheral blood. The receptors were sampled from a man aged 60 to 75 with acute or convalescent COVID-19.

J is TRBJ2-6 and V is TRBV5-1; TRBD1 is a possible D gene (6 bases). The ends were cut back, 0 bases at V and 3 bases at J, with 16 bases in the middle. CDR3 length equals 18 residues. Germline-derived CDR1 and CDR2 are SGHRS and YFSETQ. Here the CDR3 DNA reads TGCGCCAGCAGCTTGGCCTATCCAGGGGCGAGTGGGGCCAACGTCCTGACTTTC. Translated: CASSLAYPGASGANVLTF.

The chain combines TRBV19 with TRBJ2-6; D not certain. Between the trimmed V and J ends, which lost 3 bases and 0 bases, there was a span of 12 bases. CDR1 LNHDA and CDR2 SQIVND come from the germline V gene (reference sequence). The CDR3 extends over 17 amino acids. The CDR3 loop is CASSISAGFSGANVLTF. The CDR3 nucleotides read TGTGCCAGTAGTATTTCCGCAGGATTCTCTGGGGCCAACGTCCTGACTTTC.

The chain employs TRBV7-9 and TRBJ1-1; tentative D call: TRBD1 (5 bases). Germline CDR1 reads SEHNR; CDR2 reads FQNEAQ (reference sequence). V dropped 3 bases and J dropped 1 base, with 18 bases sitting between them. There are 17 residues in the CDR3. The CDR3 spells CASSFLGRGGSNTEAFF. The DNA of the CDR3 is TGTGCCAGCAGCTTCTTGGGACGGGGAGGATCGAACACTGAAGCTTTCTTT.

The CDR3 loop is CASSPGQSGTGELFF. CDR3 in DNA: TGTGCCAGCAGCCCGGGACAATCTGGGACCGGGGAGCTGTTTTTT. The V call is TRBV4-2, the J call TRBJ2-2, with a weak D call TRBD1 (6 bases). V was shortened by 4 bases and J by 5 bases, with 14 bases between the two germline ends. CDR3 length: 15 residues. CDR1 is LGHNA and CDR2 is YNFKEQ in the germline V gene.

This chain connects TRBV5-1 to TRBJ1-4; D not resolved. V was shortened by 0 bases and J by 0 bases, with 9 bases between the two germline ends. The CDR3 length is 16 residues. Germline assignment: CDR1 SGHRS and CDR2 YFSETQ. The CDR3 here is CASSLDGPATNEKLFF. The DNA for the CDR3 is TGCGCCAGCAGCTTGGACGGTCCCGCAACTAATGAAAAACTGTTTTTT.

This chain links TRBV4-1 with TRBJ2-4; the match to TRBD1 covers 11 bases. The ends lost 4 bases at V and 9 bases at J; junction bases unmatched: 8. Germline CDR1 is MGHRA and CDR2 is YSYEKL. This CDR3 has 15 amino acids. The CDR3 protein is CASSRGQGVVGIQYF. CDR3 bases: TGCGCCAGCAGCCGGGGACAGGGGGTCGTCGGCATTCAGTACTTC.

V is TRBV29-1 and J is TRBJ2-7; a possible D gene is TRBD1 (6 bases). Trimming shortened V by 6 bases and J by 3 bases, and 18 bases separated the two germline ends. Germline-derived CDR1 and CDR2 are SQVTM and ANQGSEA. The CDR3 is 14 amino acids. CDR3 protein: CSVDGPTGGYEQYF. The CDR3 nucleotides read TGCAGCGTGGACGGGCCGACAGGCGGCTACGAGCAGTACTTC.

V and J are TRBV7-9 and TRBJ1-1; a possible D gene is TRBD1 (5 bases). CDR1 is SEHNR and CDR2 is FQNEAQ in the germline V gene (reference sequence). V was pared by 2 bases and J by 2 bases, with 12 bases between. The CDR3 consists of 15 residues. The CDR3 here is CASSLWEGSNTEAFF. Written as DNA, the CDR3 is TGTGCCAGCAGCTTATGGGAGGGGAGTAACACTGAAGCTTTCTTT.

This chain joins TRBV14 and TRBJ1-1, with D maybe TRBD1 (6 bases). The CDR3 sequence is 16 residues long. CDR1 and CDR2 from the germline V gene are SGHDN and FVKESK. Trimming removed 5 bases from V and 7 bases from J, with 23 bases in between. The CDR3 DNA follows: TGTGCCAGCAGCTCCTATTACAGGGCAAGAATCCATGAAGCTTTCTTT. It is translated as CASSSYYRARIHEAFF.

The chain couples TRBV11-2 to TRBJ1-1; D is unresolved. V was pared by 4 bases and J by 4 bases, with 13 bases between. This CDR3 spans 14 amino acids. Germline V gene lookup returns CDR1 SGHAT and CDR2 FQNNGV. This CDR3 reads CASSSSGGSTEAFF. The CDR3 nucleotides read TGTGCCAGCAGCTCCTCGGGAGGGAGCACTGAAGCTTTCTTT.

The rearrangement links TRBV2 to TRBJ1-1; D not certain. The V end was cut by 5 bases, the J end by 5 bases, with 15 bases between. The germline V gene encodes CDR1 SNHLY and CDR2 FYNNEI. The CDR3 extends over 14 amino acids. The CDR3 nucleotides read TGTGCCAGCAGTCCAAGAACATCGGGGACTGAAGCTTTCTTT. Its protein is CASSPRTSGTEAFF.

The rearrangement uses TRBV5-1 and TRBJ1-1; 9 bases fit TRBD1. With 4 bases clipped from V and 3 bases from J, the junction kept 4 bases outside the gene matches. This CDR3 spans 14 amino acids. CDR1 and CDR2 (germline): SGHRS, YFSETQ. The CDR3 coding sequence is TGCGCCAGCAGCCCCGGACAGGGGTACACTGAAGCTTTCTTT. It is translated as CASSPGQGYTEAFF. Full variable domain (outside the CDR3, taken from reference TRBV5-1 and TRBJ1-1): KAGVTQTPRYLIKTRGQQVTLSCSPISGHRSVSWYQQTPGQGLQFLFEYFSETQRNKGNFPGRFSGRQFSNSRSEMNVSTLELGDSALYLCASSPGQGYTEAFFGQGTRLTVV.

J is TRBJ1-5 and V is TRBV5-1; tentatively, D is TRBD1 (6 bases). CDR1 SGHRS and CDR2 YFSETQ come from the germline V gene. The germline V and J ends were trimmed by 0 bases and 3 bases, with 10 bases remaining between them. This CDR3 comprises 15 residues. For the CDR3, the DNA is TGCGCCAGCAGCTTGGAAGGGACACCCAATCAGCCCCAGCATTTT. The encoded protein is CASSLEGTPNQPQHF.

The chain links TRBV29-1 to TRBJ2-7; 11 bases map to TRBD2. This CDR3 spans 14 amino acids. The junction had 4 bases not matched to a gene; V was cut back by 4 bases and J by 2 bases. Germline CDR1 is SQVTM and CDR2 is ANQGSEA. CDR3 region: CSVGGTSGTYEQYF. The CDR3 DNA sequence: TGCAGCGTTGGAGGGACTAGCGGTACCTACGAGCAGTACTTC.

The chain employs TRBV5-1 and TRBJ1-2, with unresolved D. The CDR3 runs 13 residues. The germline V gene encodes CDR1 SGHRS and CDR2 YFSETQ. V was trimmed by 0 bases and J by 2 bases, leaving 5 bases between them. The CDR3 DNA reads TGCGCCAGCAGCTTGGACGGGAACTATGGCTACACCTTC. Its protein product is CASSLDGNYGYTF.

The rearrangement uses TRBV10-2 and TRBJ2-7; 12 bases are a match to TRBD2. Germline V gives CDR1 WSHSY, CDR2 SAAADI. The CDR3 length is 19 residues. The junction had 15 bases not matched to a gene; V was cut back by 4 bases and J by 2 bases. The CDR3 reads CASSAYVFLAGGPTYEQYF. CDR3 nucleotides: TGCGCCAGCAGTGCATACGTATTCCTAGCGGGAGGGCCTACCTACGAGCAGTACTTC.

This clone was found a few times. The genes are TRBV7-9 and TRBJ2-1; no definite D call. Germline V lookup: CDR1 SEHNR, CDR2 FQNEAQ (reference sequence). V gave up 4 bases and J gave up 10 bases, with 8 bases separating them. This CDR3 is built from 11 residues. In DNA, the CDR3 is TGTGCCAGCAGCTCCCGGAGAGAGCAGTTCTTC. It specifies CASSSRREQFF.

Concerning this clone: This sample includes further DNA sequences coding for the same CDR3. The chain combines TRBV24-1 with TRBJ1-1, with D hard to call. V was pared by 4 bases and J by 3 bases, with 5 bases between. Germline V gives CDR1 KGHDR, CDR2 SFDVKD. The CDR3 spans 12 residues. CDR3 sequence: CATSDPDTEAFF. CDR3 DNA: TGTGCCACCAGTGACCCCGACACTGAAGCTTTCTTT.

This rearrangement joins TRBV6-5 to TRBJ2-2; 8 nucleotides align to TRBD1. Losses at the gene ends were 10 bases for V and 4 bases for J; bases not matched to a gene: 8. Germline CDR1 and CDR2: MNHEY and SVGAGI. The CDR3 is 14 residues long. The chain's CDR3 is CATGQGHFTGELFF. CDR3 DNA sequence: TGTGCCACTGGACAGGGACACTTCACCGGGGAGCTGTTTTTT.

The V and J genes are TRBV27 and TRBJ2-6; D is undetermined. V gave up 4 bases and J gave up 0 bases, with 4 bases separating them. The CDR3 loop spans 14 amino acids. The V gene's germline CDR1 is MNHEY and CDR2 SMNVEV (reference sequence). This CDR3 reads CASSYSSGANVLTF. The CDR3 DNA reads TGTGCCAGCAGTTACTCCTCTGGGGCCAACGTCCTGACTTTC.

The chain links TRBV30 to TRBJ1-2, with 7 bases identical to TRBD1. Germline V gene lookup returns CDR1 GTSNPN and CDR2 SVGIG (reference sequence). J was trimmed by 5 bases and V by 0 bases; bases with no gene match: 6. This CDR3 is 14 amino acids long. DNA of the CDR3: TGTGCCTGGAGTGTCCAGGGGGTTGGGTATGGCTACACCTTC. Its protein product is CAWSVQGVGYGYTF.

The chain combines TRBV29-1 with TRBJ1-2; 7 bases match TRBD1. The germline CDR1 and CDR2 sequences are SQVTM and ANQGSEA. J gave up 6 bases and V 7 bases, and 11 bases lay outside the gene matches. CDR3 length: 13 amino acids. In DNA form, the CDR3 reads TGCAGCGGAGGGACAGAACGAAGTCATGGCTACACCTTC. Its protein product is CSGGTERSHGYTF. The full variable domain, its missing parts supplied by reference TRBV29-1 and TRBJ1-2, is SAVISQKPSRDICQRGTSLTIQCQVDSQVTMMFWYRQQPGQSLTLIATANQGSEATYESGFVIDKFPISRPNLTFSTLTVSNMSPEDSSIYLCSGGTERSHGYTFGSGTRLTVV.

The rearrangement joins TRBV11-2 to TRBJ1-4, with 8 bases matching TRBD1. Germline V CDR1 and CDR2: SGHAT, FQNNGV. The CDR3 loop spans 17 amino acids. V dropped 1 base and J dropped 7; count of bases not matched to a gene: 11. CDR3 sequence: CASSLGVQGVIGEKLFF. Written as DNA, the CDR3 is TGTGCCAGCAGCTTAGGTGTACAGGGGGTTATAGGTGAAAAACTGTTTTTT.

The V gene is TRBV6-6, the J gene TRBJ2-7; 8 nucleotides match TRBD1. CDR1 and CDR2 from the germline V gene are MNHNY and SVGAGI (reference sequence). Unmatched junction bases numbered 8, after V lost 6 bases and J lost 4 bases. The CDR3 runs to 14 residues. CDR3 region: CASRAGGGTYEQYF. The CDR3 DNA follows: TGTGCCAGCAGAGCAGGGGGCGGTACGTACGAGCAGTACTTC.

This sequence joins TRBV12-3 or TRBV12-4 and TRBJ2-7, with D perhaps matching TRBD1 (6 bases). The CDR3 loop spans 13 amino acids. With 5 bases removed from V and 1 base from J, the gap between germline ends came to 9 bases. The CDR3 spells CASSLRGSYEQYF. The CDR3 DNA is TGTGCCAGCAGTCTTAGGGGGTCCTACGAGCAGTACTTC.

The chain links TRBV5-1 to TRBJ2-7; 9 bases map to TRBD2. Germline V CDR1 and CDR2: SGHRS, YFSETQ. The CDR3 length is 15 residues. J lost 2 bases, V lost 0 bases, and 3 bases had no gene match. The CDR3 nucleotides are TGCGCCAGCAGCTTGGATCCTAGCGGGACCTACGAGCAGTACTTC. This sequence encodes CASSLDPSGTYEQYF.

This clone was observed a handful of times. The chain carries TRBV4-2 and TRBJ2-5, with a tentative D call TRBD2 (5 bases). The V gene's germline CDR1 is LGHNA and CDR2 YNFKEQ. The CDR3 has 15 residues. Trimming took 1 base from V and 4 from J, leaving 13 bases between them. CDR3 amino acids: CASSQAGTGSETQYF. Here the CDR3 DNA reads TGTGCCAGCAGCCAAGCAGGTACGGGGTCAGAGACCCAGTACTTC.

The chain employs TRBV5-1 and TRBJ1-4; TRBD1 matches 7 bases. CDR3 length equals 15 residues. Unmatched junction bases numbered 5, after V lost 2 bases and J lost 4 bases. Germline V gene lookup returns CDR1 SGHRS and CDR2 YFSETQ. CDR3 DNA sequence: TGCGCCAGCAGCTTTCCAGGGGGTGGTAATGAAAAACTGTTTTTT. This gives the protein CASSFPGGGNEKLFF.

The chain has TRBV5-1 and TRBJ2-2; 10 bases are a match to TRBD2. The CDR3 spans 15 residues. Germline CDR1 reads SGHRS; CDR2 reads YFSETQ. V was clipped by 2 bases and J by 5 bases; unmatched bases: 3. CDR3 region: CASSFLAGETGELFF. The CDR3 DNA sequence: TGCGCCAGCAGCTTTCTAGCGGGAGAGACCGGGGAGCTGTTTTTT.

This clone was counted only a few times. The CDR3 spells CASSRQWDSGNTIYF. The CDR3 DNA sequence: TGTGCCAGCAGCCGACAGTGGGACTCTGGAAACACCATATATTTT. The V gene is TRBV5-6, the J gene TRBJ1-3; a weak D match, TRBD1 (5 bases). Germline assignment: CDR1 SGHDT and CDR2 YYEEEE. The V gene lost 4 bases and the J gene lost 0 bases, with 11 bases spanning the gap. The CDR3 contains 15 residues.

This clone was seen a single time. CDR3: CASSLVAGSNSPLHF. CDR3 DNA: TGCGCCAGCAGCTTGGTCGCGGGATCTAATTCACCCCTCCACTTT. The gene calls are TRBV5-1 and TRBJ1-6, with D unclear. CDR1 SGHRS and CDR2 YFSETQ come from the germline V gene. Trimming left V 0 bases short and J 6 bases short, with 10 bases between. The CDR3 sequence is 15 residues long. The full variable domain, completed using reference TRBV5-1 and TRBJ1-6, is KAGVTQTPRYLIKTRGQQVTLSCSPISGHRSVSWYQQTPGQGLQFLFEYFSETQRNKGNFPGRFSGRQFSNSRSEMNVSTLELGDSALYLCASSLVAGSNSPLHFGNGTRLTVT.

This chain links TRBV9 with TRBJ2-3; 7 nucleotides agree with TRBD2. J lost 4 bases, V lost 2 bases, and 13 bases had no gene match. This CDR3 is built from 17 residues. In germline, CDR1 is SGDLS, CDR2 YYNGEE. Here the CDR3 reads CASSVRGGASFSDTQYF. Written as DNA, the CDR3 is TGTGCCAGCAGCGTGAGGGGAGGGGCGAGTTTTTCAGATACGCAGTATTTT.